This TCR beta chain stems from a study of T-cell reconstitution after alpha-beta-depleted transplantation in children. The CDR3 consists of 17 residues. V lost 6 bases to trimming and J lost 5 bases; unmatched junction nucleotides: 13. Germline CDR1 and CDR2: MNHEY and SVGEGT. Study-wide points: The authors attributed T-cell counts and diversity one year after transplant mostly to newly produced T cells. At day 60, the high TCRbeta diversity found in some patients originated from recipient T cells and thymic progenitors that had survived. Where alpha-beta T cells came from about two months after transplant was reportedly several hundred expanded graft clones.

This clonotype was seen only a few times. The antigen is not known. The library targeted TCRbeta and was prepared with unique molecular identifiers. MiXCR, run by TCRdb on the PCR reads, gives a single entry per CDR3 protein. The sample yields about 980,000 distinct CDR3 sequences, under 30% seen once. The rearrangement uses TRBV6-2 or TRBV6-3 and TRBJ2-3, with 11 bases aligning to TRBD2. The specimen comprised PBMCs, mostly from graft donor cells, sampled 360 days after TCRalphabeta/CD19-depleted stem cell transplant. This TCR derives from a boy in the first two years of life who had a stem cell transplant for SCID, so the T cells may come from the graft donor. The chain's CDR3 is CASRSRPLAGGQDTQYF. Here the CDR3 DNA reads TGTGCCAGCAGATCCAGACCTCTAGCGGGGGGTCAAGATACGCAGTATTTT.